This TCR beta chain was identified during a study of blood T cell repertoires in COVID-19. Study details: The United States, Italy and Spain were the sources of the acute and convalescent COVID-19 samples. PBMCs, B-cell-depleted T cells, or T cells were the source of the cDNA or gDNA that made up the material.

Participant age was roughly 18 to 90 years, and participants resided in about 25 US areas. Measured with immunoSEQ multiplex PCR; TCRdb has only the in-frame clones, and not every one. The sample holds 250,000 to 300,000 clones; 89% are singletons and the top ten take roughly 1.8%. Trimming removed 6 bases from V and 8 bases from J, with 10 bases in between. The CDR3 runs 12 residues. CDR1 SGHTA and CDR2 FQGNSA come from the germline V gene. The genes are TRBV7-2 and TRBJ1-4; no clear D. This TCR was sampled from a woman aged 60 to 75 who had recovered from COVID-19. The specimen was PBMCs or T cells enriched from blood (not recorded which). CDR3 in DNA: TGTGCCAGCAGAAAAACGGGGGAAAAACTGTTTTTT. Encoded protein: CASRKTGEKLFF.